This T cell receptor (beta chain) stems from a study of T cells in localized non-small cell lung cancer. Findings and caveats of the study: It was uninvolved adjacent lung that showed the highest T cell clonality, exceeding tumor. Among the top 100 tumor clones, a median around 60 appeared in adjacent lung.

The germline V gene has CDR1 SGHAT and CDR2 FQNNGV. The CDR3 spans 17 residues. Trimming cost V 5 bases and J 2 bases, with 16 bases left between them. Only in-frame clones appear in the TCRdb table, and some are missing; sequencing was by immunoSEQ multiplex PCR. This table holds roughly 8,400 clones, about 91% found once. For this clone: Its antigen remains unknown.

This TCR came from a male donor aged 60 or older with stage II lung adenocarcinoma. This chain links TRBV11-2 with TRBJ1-6; the D gene is possibly TRBD1 (6 bases). Sequencing was performed on peripheral blood mononuclear cells, taken before any cancer treatment. CDR3 residues: CASSQTQGMTYNSPLHF. In DNA form, the CDR3 reads TGTGCCAGCAGCCAAACGCAGGGGATGACCTATAATTCACCCCTCCACTTT. Variable domain in full (rest from reference TRBV11-2 and TRBJ1-6): EAGVAQSPRYKIIEKRQSVAFWCNPISGHATLYWYQQILGQGPKLLIQFQNNGVVDDSQLPKDRFSAERLKGVDSTLKIQPAKLEDSAVYLCASSQTQGMTYNSPLHFGNGTRLTVT.